This T cell receptor beta chain stems from a study of shared clonotypes between healthy human individuals. This clone was detected once. The authors divided CD4+ cells into CD45RA+ naive and CD45RA-negative memory subsets. The germline V gene encodes CDR1 SGDLS and CDR2 YYNGEE. Trimming took 1 base from V and 5 from J; bases not matched to a gene: 15. The CDR3 length is 18 residues. Assay used: immunoSEQ multiplex PCR; TCRdb lists only in-frame clones, some missing. The sample includes 2 million to 2.5 million clones, approximately 94% of them seen just once. The sequence came from a young man in good health. The V gene is TRBV9, the J gene TRBJ1-2; 9 nucleotides agree with TRBD1. Material for sequencing was naive CD4+ T cells sorted from blood. Specified subset: CD45RA+ positively selected. For the CDR3, the DNA is TGTGCCAGCAGCGTATCCAAGGGAGAGGGGGACAGGGTATATGGCTACACCTTC. Amino acid sequence: CASSVSKGEGDRVYGYTF.